These T cell receptor beta chains were read from a single sample in a study of regulatory T cells in long-lasting Graves disease. MiXCR, run by TCRdb on the multiplex PCR reads, gives a single entry per CDR3 protein. The sample gives about 420,000 distinct CDR3 sequences, roughly 15% of which show up once; less than 30% is in the top ten. The same data also contributed to another study, on T cells in Graves' hyperthyroidism and ophthalmopathy.

The sequencing used peripheral blood mononuclear cells (PBMCs), collected at new diagnosis, from a patient treated with antithyroid drugs. These receptors were obtained from a woman under 30 with Graves disease. CDR3s include the opening cysteine and the closing phenylalanine or tryptophan. A D gene is named only where the DNA matches it firmly. A clone size is listed for some rows: how often the clone was seen (once, few, many), or a class if it is expanded.

13	TRBD1	TRBV20-1	many	TRBJ2-7	TGCAGTGCTAAATCGACAGGGTCCTACGAGCAGTACTTC	CSAKSTGSYEQYF
12	-	TRBV2	few	TRBJ2-1	TGTGCCAGTACCCTTCGGGGCAATGAGCAGTTCTTC	CASTLRGNEQFF
15	TRBD1	TRBV27	-	TRBJ2-7	TGTGCCAGCAGGGAACAGGGACAGCACTCCTACGAGCAGTACTTC	CASREQGQHSYEQYF
14	TRBD1	TRBV6-2/TRBV6-3	-	TRBJ1-2	TGTGCCAGCAGTTATGACAGGGACTACTATGGCTACACCTTC	CASSYDRDYYGYTF
14	TRBD1	TRBV12-3/TRBV12-4	many	TRBJ2-1	TGTGCCAGCAGACCGGGACAGACATACAATGAGCAGTTCTTC	CASRPGQTYNEQFF
16	TRBD2	TRBV28	-	TRBJ2-1	TGTGCCAGCAGTTCACCCGGGACTAGCGGGAGAAATGAGCAGTTCTTC	CASSSPGTSGRNEQFF
16	TRBD2	TRBV7-2	-	TRBJ2-5	TGTGCCAGCAGCCCCAGGACTAGCGGGAGGGGAGAGACCCAGTACTTC	CASSPRTSGRGETQYF
17	-	TRBV12-3/TRBV12-4	many	TRBJ2-2	TGTGCCAGCAGTCCCCCGCGGGGGCGTACGAACACCGGGGAGCTGTTTTTT	CASSPPRGRTNTGELFF
16	TRBD2	TRBV7-2	many	TRBJ2-7	TGTGCCAGCAGCTTTTTTAGCGGGCTAAGCTCCTACGAGCAGTACTTC	CASSFFSGLSSYEQYF
16	TRBD2	TRBV2	many	TRBJ2-1	TGTGCCAGCAAACCAACTAGCGGGATGTCCTACAATGAGCAGTTCTTC	CASKPTSGMSYNEQFF
17	-	TRBV19	-	TRBJ1-1	TGTGCCAGTAGTATTATTTATGTGGGGCAGGAGAACACTGAAGCTTTCTTT	CASSIIYVGQENTEAFF
19	TRBD2	TRBV10-3	-	TRBJ2-3	TGTGCCATCAGTTCGAGGGCGACAGGGGGACTAGCGGGAGCGGAGACGCAGTATTTT	CAISSRATGGLAGAETQYF
15	TRBD2	TRBV3-1	many	TRBJ2-1	TGTGCCAGCCACGCTATAGCGGGAGGTAGATTTGAGCAGTTCTTC	CASHAIAGGRFEQFF
15	TRBD1	TRBV3-1	-	TRBJ2-7	TGCGCCAGCAGCCAAGATCGCGACAGGGGGTACGAGCAGTACTTC	CASSQDRDRGYEQYF
13	-	TRBV3-1	many	TRBJ1-2	TGTGCCAGCAGCCAAGGCTTGGGAAATGGCTACACCTTC	CASSQGLGNGYTF
16	TRBD2	TRBV5-6	few	TRBJ2-1	TGTGCCAGCAGCTTACCGGGACTAAATTTATGGAATGAGCAGTTCTTC	CASSLPGLNLWNEQFF
15	-	TRBV28	-	TRBJ1-1	TGTGCCAGCACCCCCGCGGCAGACTTTTGGACTGAAGCTTTCTTT	CASTPAADFWTEAFF
12	-	TRBV12-3/TRBV12-4	many	TRBJ2-2	TGTGCCAGCAGTTTGAGTTCCGGGGAGCTGTTTTTT	CASSLSSGELFF
12	-	TRBV7-2	-	TRBJ2-3	TGTGCCAGCAGCTTAGGGTGGGATACGCAGTATTTT	CASSLGWDTQYF
16	TRBD2	TRBV11-2	many	TRBJ2-1	TGTGCCAGCAGCCGTTTCTCTACGGGAGGAGTCGATGAGCAGTTCTTC	CASSRFSTGGVDEQFF
14	-	TRBV12-3/TRBV12-4	many	TRBJ1-6	TGTGCCAGCACCCTAACAGGGTTTAATTCACCCCTCCACTTT	CASTLTGFNSPLHF
14	TRBD2	TRBV9	few	TRBJ2-7	TGTGCCAGCAGCGTAGTTGCGGGAGCAAGGGAGCAGTACTTC	CASSVVAGAREQYF
14	TRBD1	TRBV12-3/TRBV12-4	-	TRBJ1-2	TGTGCCAGCAGCCAAGCGAAGGGGGCTCTGGGCTACACCTTC	CASSQAKGALGYTF
13	-	TRBV7-8	many	TRBJ1-1	TGTGCCAGCAGCAACTACCAGAACACTGAAGCTTTCTTT	CASSNYQNTEAFF
13	TRBD1	TRBV2	many	TRBJ2-3	TGTGCCAGCAGACACAGGGGGTCAGATACGCAGTATTTT	CASRHRGSDTQYF
13	-	TRBV20-1	-	TRBJ2-5	TGCAGTGCCCAAGGGGGCGGGGGAGAGACCCAGTACTTC	CSAQGGGGETQYF
14	-	TRBV12-3/TRBV12-4	-	TRBJ2-1	TGTGCCAGCGGTCAATCGGGATTTGGGAATGAGCAGTTCTTC	CASGQSGFGNEQFF
13	-	TRBV11-3	few	TRBJ2-5	TGTGCCAGCAGCTTAGCCCAGCGCGAGACCCAGTACTTC	CASSLAQRETQYF
15	TRBD1	TRBV4-3	-	TRBJ2-1	TGCGCCAGCAGCCAGGGACAGGAGAATTACAATGAGCAGTTCTTC	CASSQGQENYNEQFF
15	TRBD2	TRBV5-1	few	TRBJ2-1	TGCGCCAGCAGCCAAACTAGCGGGCTATACAATGAGCAGTTCTTC	CASSQTSGLYNEQFF
18	-	TRBV5-8	few	TRBJ2-7	TGTGCCAGCACCCTGGGGGGGCCCGGGGCCTTTTTATCCTACGAGCAGTACTTC	CASTLGGPGAFLSYEQYF
15	-	TRBV18	many	TRBJ1-1	TGTGCCAGCTCACCACTCGAGGAAGGGAGCACTGAAGCTTTCTTT	CASSPLEEGSTEAFF
16	TRBD1	TRBV11-2	many	TRBJ2-7	TGTGCCAGCAGCTTAGCGAATTACAGGGGAAGTTATGTGCAGTACTTC	CASSLANYRGSYVQYF
15	-	TRBV7-3	-	TRBJ2-7	TGTGCCAGCAGCTCGATTACAGGTGGTTCCTACGAGCAGTACTTC	CASSSITGGSYEQYF
12	-	TRBV10-3	many	TRBJ2-7	TGTGCCATCAGTGATGTGGGCCCAGGGCTTGACTTC	CAISDVGPGLDF
14	TRBD1	TRBV28	many	TRBJ1-1	TGTGCCAGCACCCGACAGGGGGCGTATACTGAAGCTTTCTTT	CASTRQGAYTEAFF
17	TRBD2	TRBV28	-	TRBJ2-3	TGTGCCAGCAGTTTAACTCGGCTAGCGGGAAACACAGATACGCAGTATTTT	CASSLTRLAGNTDTQYF
13	TRBD1	TRBV6-1	many	TRBJ2-7	TGTGCCAGCAGAGGGGACAGGCCCTACGAGCAGTACTTC	CASRGDRPYEQYF
13	-	TRBV27	-	TRBJ2-2	TGTGCCAGCAGTAGTGGGAACACCGGGGAGCTGTTTTTT	CASSSGNTGELFF
15	-	TRBV28	few	TRBJ1-4	TGTGCCAGCAGACCGTATGGGGGGGCGAGCGAAAAACTGTTTTTT	CASRPYGGASEKLFF
19	-	TRBV28	many	TRBJ2-4	TGTGCCAGCAGTTTATCGACACCCCGGATAGGGGTTGGCAAAAACATTCAGTACTTC	CASSLSTPRIGVGKNIQYF
16	-	TRBV7-2	few	TRBJ2-2	TGTGCCAGCAGCTCTATGGCTTCCCCTCTCACCGGGGAGCTGTTTTTT	CASSSMASPLTGELFF
16	-	TRBV27	many	TRBJ2-1	TGTGCCAGCAGTTTATCTTTTGGCGGCTCCTACAATGAGCAGTTCTTC	CASSLSFGGSYNEQFF
14	-	TRBV19	-	TRBJ1-1	TGTGCCAGTAGTTCCTTCGTCGGAAACACTGAAGCTTTCTTT	CASSSFVGNTEAFF
15	-	TRBV20-1	many	TRBJ2-5	TGCAGTGCGCCGTTATTGGGACGTCTCCAAGAGACCCAGTACTTC	CSAPLLGRLQETQYF
12	-	TRBV2	many	TRBJ2-1	TGTGCCATCGTACCCGGCTACAATGAGCAGTTCTTC	CAIVPGYNEQFF
10	-	TRBV30	-	TRBJ1-1	TGTGCCTGGAGTCTAAATCGGGCTTTCTTT	CAWSLNRAFF
15	-	TRBV6-2/TRBV6-3	few	TRBJ1-5	TGTGCCAGCAGTTACTGGGGCCAGTCAGACCAGCCCCAGCATTTT	CASSYWGQSDQPQHF
14	TRBD2	TRBV2	many	TRBJ2-1	TGTGCCAGCAGTGGACTAGCGGGATACAATGAGCAGTTCTTC	CASSGLAGYNEQFF
16	-	TRBV5-1	-	TRBJ1-1	TGCGTCAGCAGCTTGGCCGGACAACCCATGAACACTGAAGCTTTCTTT	CVSSLAGQPMNTEAFF
13	-	TRBV6-1	many	TRBJ2-1	TGTGCCACCAATTCGAGGGGTCTAAATGAGCAGTTCTTC	CATNSRGLNEQFF
15	TRBD2	TRBV12-3/TRBV12-4	-	TRBJ2-1	TGTGCCAGCACCCATGCGGGAGTCTCCTACAATGAGCAGTTCTTC	CASTHAGVSYNEQFF
14	TRBD2	TRBV20-1	-	TRBJ2-1	TGCAGTGCACGACTAGCGGGAGGGCCGGGTGAGCAGTTCTTC	CSARLAGGPGEQFF
14	TRBD2	TRBV20-1	many	TRBJ2-7	TGCAGTGCTAGAGGGACTAGCGGGAACTACGAGCAGTACTTC	CSARGTSGNYEQYF
14	-	TRBV28	-	TRBJ1-2	TGTGCCAGCAGTCTTGAGGGGGTTAACTATGGCTACACCTTC	CASSLEGVNYGYTF
12	-	TRBV9	many	TRBJ2-5	TGTGCCAGCAGTGTGGTGGGGGAGACCCAGTACTTC	CASSVVGETQYF